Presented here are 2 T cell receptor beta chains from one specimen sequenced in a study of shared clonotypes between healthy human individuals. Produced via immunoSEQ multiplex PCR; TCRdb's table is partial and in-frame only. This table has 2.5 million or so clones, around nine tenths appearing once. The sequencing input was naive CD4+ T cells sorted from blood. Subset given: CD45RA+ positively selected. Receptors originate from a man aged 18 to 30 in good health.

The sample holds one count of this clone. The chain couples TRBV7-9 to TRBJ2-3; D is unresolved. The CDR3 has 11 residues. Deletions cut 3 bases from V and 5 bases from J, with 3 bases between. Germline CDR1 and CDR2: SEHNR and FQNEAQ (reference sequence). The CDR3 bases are TGTGCCAGCAGCTTTCAAGATACGCAGTATTTT. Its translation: CASSFQDTQYF. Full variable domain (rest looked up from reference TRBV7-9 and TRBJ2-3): DTGVSQNPRHKITKRGQNVTFRCDPISEHNRLYWYRQTLGQGPEFLTYFQNEAQLEKSRLLSDRFSAERPKGSFSTLEIQRTEQGDSAMYLCASSFQDTQYFGPGTRLTVL.

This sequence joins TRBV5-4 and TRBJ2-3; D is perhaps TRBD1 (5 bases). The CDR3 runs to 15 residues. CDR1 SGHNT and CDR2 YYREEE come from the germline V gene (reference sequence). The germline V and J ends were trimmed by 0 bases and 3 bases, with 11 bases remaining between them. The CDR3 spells CASSLGGHGTDTQYF. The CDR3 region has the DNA TGTGCCAGCAGCTTGGGCGGACACGGGACAGATACGCAGTATTTT.